This entry lists 20 T cell receptor beta chains sequenced from one sample in a study of shared clonotypes between healthy human individuals. Naive CD8 cells lacked CD45RO, underwent positive selection for CCR7 and left out terminally differentiated effector memory CD45RA+ cells. Some clones are missing from TCRdb's copy, which holds only in-frame ones; the method was immunoSEQ multiplex PCR. The table has approximately 1.9 million clones, just under 95% seen once. Sequencing was done on a sample of naive CD8+ T cells from PBMCs. The receptors originated from a man between 18 and 35 years old in good health. Some clones in this sample may be carry-over from other donors' samples.

The chain links TRBV7-9 to TRBJ2-3; 9 bases are a match to TRBD2. With V trimmed by 8 bases and J by 7 bases, 10 bases remained unmatched. The CDR3 length is 14 residues. The germline gives CDR1 SEHNR, CDR2 FQNEAQ (reference sequence). The CDR3 reads CASLLREGLNTQYF. CDR3 nucleotide sequence: TGTGCCAGCCTGCTGCGGGAGGGCCTAAATACGCAGTATTTT.

This CDR3 is CASSQGSGPSETQYF. CDR3 in DNA: TGCGCCAGCAGCCAAGGTTCCGGTCCGAGCGAGACCCAGTACTTC. The V and J genes are TRBV4-3 and TRBJ2-5, with D unresolved. CDR1 is LGHNA and CDR2 is YSLEER in the germline V gene. Trimming took off 1 base at V and 5 bases at J, with 14 bases between the two ends. The length of the CDR3 is 15 residues.

This sequence joins TRBV2 and TRBJ2-1, with D unresolved. With 10 bases removed from V and 0 bases from J, the gap between germline ends came to 16 bases. Germline CDR1 reads SNHLY; CDR2 reads FYNNEI. The CDR3 extends over 15 amino acids. In DNA form, the CDR3 reads TGTGCCATAAACCAGAAAGAAGGCTCCTACAATGAGCAGTTCTTC. Its translation is CAINQKEGSYNEQFF.

The chain recombines TRBV27 with TRBJ1-2; maybe TRBD1 (6 bases). V gave up 3 bases and J gave up 6 bases, with 14 bases separating them. There are 14 residues in the CDR3. The V gene's germline CDR1 is MNHEY and CDR2 SMNVEV (reference sequence). Written as DNA, the CDR3 is TGTGCCAGCAGTTTTTGGGGGGCGTCGGATGGCTACACCTTC. Amino acids: CASSFWGASDGYTF.

The chain is built from TRBV2 and TRBJ2-2; 14 bases map to TRBD2. Germline-derived CDR1 and CDR2 are SNHLY and FYNNEI. The CDR3 totals 16 residues. V lost 6 bases to trimming and J lost 6 bases; unmatched junction nucleotides: 6. CDR3 loop: CASRGLAGVLAGELFF. The CDR3 DNA reads TGTGCCAGCAGGGGACTAGCGGGAGTCCTCGCCGGGGAGCTGTTTTTT.

The chain links TRBV11-2 to TRBJ2-7; 14 bases fit TRBD2. Trimming at V came to 5 bases and at J to 6 bases, leaving 6 bases not matched to a gene. This CDR3 region has 15 residues. Germline assignment: CDR1 SGHAT and CDR2 FQNNGV. The CDR3 sequence is CASSGRTSGRLEQYF. In DNA, the CDR3 is TGTGCCAGCAGCGGACGGACTAGCGGGAGGCTCGAGCAGTACTTC. The whole variable domain, filled in from reference TRBV11-2 and TRBJ2-7, reads EAGVAQSPRYKIIEKRQSVAFWCNPISGHATLYWYQQILGQGPKLLIQFQNNGVVDDSQLPKDRFSAERLKGVDSTLKIQPAKLEDSAVYLCASSGRTSGRLEQYFGPGTRLTVT.

The V call is TRBV10-3, the J call TRBJ2-6; 10 bases map to TRBD1. Germline V CDR1 and CDR2: ENHRY, SYGVKD. This CDR3 has 20 residues. With V trimmed by 3 bases and J by 0 bases, 11 bases remained unmatched. Here the CDR3 reads CAISDRPPGQGNSGANVLTF. As DNA, the CDR3 is TGTGCCATCAGTGACCGACCCCCGGGACAGGGGAACTCTGGGGCCAACGTCCTGACTTTC.

In this sample, this clone turned up once. J is TRBJ2-3 and V is TRBV27; the D gene is possibly TRBD2 (6 bases). Trimming removed 6 bases at V and 6 bases at J, with 22 bases between. CDR1 and CDR2 from the germline V gene are MNHEY and SMNVEV (reference sequence). This CDR3 has 16 amino acids. CDR3 amino acids: CASRGWWGEVLDTQYF. CDR3 in DNA: TGTGCCAGCAGGGGGTGGTGGGGGGAGGTCTTGGATACGCAGTATTTT.

V and J are TRBV27 and TRBJ1-5; no reliable D call. The CDR3 totals 15 residues. V was shortened by 5 bases and J by 2 bases, with 13 bases between the two germline ends. The germline V gene has CDR1 MNHEY and CDR2 SMNVEV (reference sequence). The CDR3 coding sequence is TGTGCCAGCAGTCCCCGGATATTTGGCAATCAGCCCCAGCATTTT. Amino acid sequence: CASSPRIFGNQPQHF.

The chain has TRBV7-9 and TRBJ2-3; TRBD1 aligns across 7 bases. Trimming removed 2 bases from V and 2 bases from J; junction bases left unmatched: 4. CDR1 is SEHNR and CDR2 is FQNEAQ in the germline V gene (reference sequence). This CDR3 has 15 residues. The CDR3 region has the DNA TGTGCCAGCAGCTTAAGGGGACAGTCCACAGATACGCAGTATTTT. Protein sequence: CASSLRGQSTDTQYF.

This clone appeared a few times. CDR3 DNA sequence: TGTGCCAGCACACCGATAGACAGCGATGAAAAACTGTTTTTT. Its protein product is CASTPIDSDEKLFF. The chain joins TRBV6-6 to TRBJ1-4; possible D gene TRBD1, 5 bases. Germline CDR1 reads MNHNY; CDR2 reads SVGAGI (reference sequence). Trimming took off 7 bases at V and 6 bases at J, with 15 bases between the two ends. The CDR3 contains 14 residues.

V is TRBV30 and J is TRBJ2-7; 12 bases align to TRBD1. The CDR3 loop spans 15 amino acids. The V gene end was trimmed by 3 bases and the J gene end by 6 bases; junction bases not matched to a gene: 9. Germline values: CDR1 GTSNPN, CDR2 SVGIG (reference sequence). The CDR3 DNA reads as TGTGCCTGGAGCGCCGGGACAGGGGGCTTTGGCGAGCAGTACTTC. Its protein product is CAWSAGTGGFGEQYF.

This clone was observed once. The chain uses TRBV14 and TRBJ2-7; unclear D gene. The germline V gene has CDR1 SGHDN and CDR2 FVKESK. Trimming removed 1 base from V and 0 bases from J, with 13 bases in between. This CDR3 comprises 16 residues. CDR3 in DNA: TGTGCCAGCAGCCAAGGATCCGGGCCCTACTCCTACGAGCAGTACTTC. Encoded protein: CASSQGSGPYSYEQYF.

V is TRBV5-4 and J is TRBJ2-7; 9 nucleotides align to TRBD1. The V segment lost 2 bases and the J segment 2 bases; nucleotides outside the gene matches: 5. This CDR3 contains 15 residues. Germline loops: CDR1 SGHNT, CDR2 YYREEE (reference sequence). The CDR3 reads CASSLGTGTPYEQYF. CDR3 nucleotide sequence: TGTGCCAGCAGCTTAGGGACAGGGACCCCCTACGAGCAGTACTTC.

The chain couples TRBV16 to TRBJ1-4, with D maybe TRBD1 (6 bases). V gave up 3 bases and J gave up 4 bases, with 15 bases separating them. CDR1 and CDR2 (germline): KGHSY, FQNENV. The CDR3 has 16 residues. The CDR3 nucleotides are TGTGCCAGCAGCCACTTAGGACAGAAGCATAATGAAAAACTGTTTTTT. This translates into CASSHLGQKHNEKLFF.

This rearrangement joins TRBV9 to TRBJ2-6, with TRBD1 as a possible D gene (6 bases). CDR1 and CDR2 (germline): SGDLS, YYNGEE. The length of the CDR3 is 17 residues. V lost 2 bases to trimming and J lost 0 bases, with 12 bases between them. The CDR3 region has the DNA TGTGCCAGCAGCGTTCGGCGGACAGACTCTGGGGCCAACGTCCTGACTTTC. Its translation is CASSVRRTDSGANVLTF.

V and J are TRBV7-8 and TRBJ2-3; 14 nucleotides match TRBD2. The junction had 3 bases not matched to a gene; V was cut back by 5 bases and J by 2 bases. CDR3 size: 16 residues. Germline lookup yields CDR1 SGHVS and CDR2 FQNEAQ. The CDR3 DNA follows: TGTGCCAGCAGCCCGGGACTAGCGGGAGCCACAGATACGCAGTATTTT. It is translated as CASSPGLAGATDTQYF.

In this sample, this clone turned up a few times. The chain recombines TRBV9 with TRBJ1-1; TRBD1 agrees at 7 bases. Germline values: CDR1 SGDLS, CDR2 YYNGEE. J gave up 3 bases and V 6 bases, and 5 bases lay outside the gene matches. The CDR3 runs to 13 residues. In DNA form, the CDR3 reads TGTGCCAGCACCAATGACAGGGACACTGAAGCTTTCTTT. Residues: CASTNDRDTEAFF.

Only a few counts were recorded for this clone. At the DNA level, this CDR3 is encoded by other sequences in the same sample as well. This sequence joins TRBV11-3 and TRBJ1-1; the D is unclear. Germline V gene sequence: CDR1 SGHNT, CDR2 YENEEA. With 2 bases removed from V and 2 bases from J, the gap between germline ends came to 6 bases. The CDR3 spans 13 residues. The CDR3 region is CASSLSYNTEAFF. The DNA for the CDR3 is TGTGCCAGCAGCTTATCTTACAACACTGAAGCTTTCTTT.

Concerning this clone itself: Within the sample, other DNA sequences also encode this same CDR3. V and J are TRBV10-3 and TRBJ1-1; D may be TRBD1 (5 bases). The CDR3 loop spans 15 amino acids. In germline, CDR1 is ENHRY, CDR2 SYGVKD. The V end lost 0 bases, the J end lost 1 base, and 9 bases lay between the germline ends. The CDR3 coding sequence is TGTGCCATCAGTGAGTCGGGGGGTGCGAACACTGAAGCTTTCTTT. As protein: CAISESGGANTEAFF.